The rows below give T cell receptor beta chains drawn from one sample of a study of T cell changes during pregnancy in multiple sclerosis. Sequencing was performed with immunoSEQ multiplex PCR; in TCRdb, only in-frame clones are kept and a portion is missing. Of around 62,000 clones listed, 93% are singletons. The sample consisted of CD8+ T cells from peripheral blood mononuclear cells, taken in the second trimester of pregnancy. The receptors here all came from a female donor with multiple sclerosis, enrolled in a pregnancy study. CDR3s include the opening cysteine and the closing phenylalanine or tryptophan. A D gene is named only where the DNA matches it firmly. Rows give clone size only sometimes, using once, few, many, or a class for an expanded clone.

v_call,clone_size,d_call,j_call,cdr3_nt,cdr3_aa
TRBV27,-,-,TRBJ2-1,TGTGCCAGCAGTCCGACCGGGGGGCTGAGGAATGAGCAGTTCTTC,CASSPTGGLRNEQFF
TRBV27,-,-,TRBJ1-1,TGTGCCAGCAGTTTCACCCGGGGAAGGAAGGCTGAAGCTTTCTTT,CASSFTRGRKAEAFF
TRBV14,once,-,TRBJ1-2,TGTGCCAGCAGCCCCTCCGGCGGGATTAACTATGGCTACACCTTC,CASSPSGGINYGYTF
TRBV7-2,-,-,TRBJ2-3,TGTGCCAGCAGCTCCCGGGGGAGCCACACAGATACGCAGTATTTT,CASSSRGSHTDTQYF
TRBV2,-,-,TRBJ2-1,TGTGCCAGCAGTGATAGGGAGTCCTACAATGAGCAGTTCTTC,CASSDRESYNEQFF
TRBV10-3,-,-,TRBJ2-2,TGTGCCATTCCCGCTGAGATGACGAACACCGGGGAGCTGTTTTTT,CAIPAEMTNTGELFF
TRBV9,-,TRBD2,TRBJ2-5,TGTGCCAGCAGCCTCCACGGGAGCGTAGCGGGGTTCCAAGAGACCCAGTACTTC,CASSLHGSVAGFQETQYF
TRBV9,-,TRBD2,TRBJ2-3,TGTGCCAGCAGCCACCCCCGGGGACTAGTGCTAGGCTCTAGCACAGATACGCAGTATTTT,CASSHPRGLVLGSSTDTQYF
TRBV7-9,few,TRBD1,TRBJ2-7,TGTGCCAGCAGCGGTCGGACAGGCTACGAGCAGTACTTC,CASSGRTGYEQYF
TRBV6-6,-,TRBD1,TRBJ1-5,TGTGCCAGCAGTTCCGACAGGGCGATCAGCAATCAGCCCCAGCATTTT,CASSSDRAISNQPQHF
TRBV7-6,-,-,TRBJ1-5,TGTGCCAGCAGCCTAGATCCCGTCGGGTATCAGCCCCAGCATTTT,CASSLDPVGYQPQHF
TRBV2,-,TRBD1,TRBJ2-7,TGTGCCAGCAGAAACCCCGGGACAGGAGTCTACGAGCAGTACTTC,CASRNPGTGVYEQYF
TRBV6-5,few,-,TRBJ1-1,TGTGCCAGCAGTTCAATAGGGGTTGGCACTGAAGCTTTCTTT,CASSSIGVGTEAFF
TRBV7-2,-,TRBD2,TRBJ2-5,TGTGCCAGCAGCTTAGACTCAGCGGGGGGGTTGGAGACCCAGTACTTC,CASSLDSAGGLETQYF
TRBV27,-,-,TRBJ2-3,TGTGCCAGCAGGTCAGGGGCGGGCTATGAGTATTTT,CASRSGAGYEYF
TRBV6-1,-,TRBD2,TRBJ2-3,TGTGCCAGCAGTCCAGAACTAGCGGGCAGCGATACGCAGTATTTT,CASSPELAGSDTQYF
TRBV28,-,-,TRBJ2-4,TGTGCCAGCAGTTTAGGGCAGAAAAACATTCAGTACTTC,CASSLGQKNIQYF
TRBV27,-,TRBD2,TRBJ2-1,TGTGCCAGCAGCCCCGCGGGGGACCATGAGCAGTTCTTC,CASSPAGDHEQFF